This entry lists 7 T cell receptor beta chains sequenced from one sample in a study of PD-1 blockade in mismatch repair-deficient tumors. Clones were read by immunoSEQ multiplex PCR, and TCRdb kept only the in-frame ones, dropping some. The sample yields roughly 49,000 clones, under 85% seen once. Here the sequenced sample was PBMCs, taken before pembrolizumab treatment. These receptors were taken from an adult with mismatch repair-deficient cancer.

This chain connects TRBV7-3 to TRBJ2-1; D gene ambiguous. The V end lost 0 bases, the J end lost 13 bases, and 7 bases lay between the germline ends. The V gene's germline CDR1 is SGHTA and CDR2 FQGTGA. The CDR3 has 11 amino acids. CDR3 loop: CASSLTGPQFF. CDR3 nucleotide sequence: TGTGCCAGCAGCTTAACTGGGCCCCAGTTCTTC.

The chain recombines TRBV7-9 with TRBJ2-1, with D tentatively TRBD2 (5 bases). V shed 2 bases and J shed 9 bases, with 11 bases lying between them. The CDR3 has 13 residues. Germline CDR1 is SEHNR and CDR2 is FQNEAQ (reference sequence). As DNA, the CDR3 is TGTGCCAGCAGCTTAAATCCCGGGATTGAGCAGTTCTTC. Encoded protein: CASSLNPGIEQFF.

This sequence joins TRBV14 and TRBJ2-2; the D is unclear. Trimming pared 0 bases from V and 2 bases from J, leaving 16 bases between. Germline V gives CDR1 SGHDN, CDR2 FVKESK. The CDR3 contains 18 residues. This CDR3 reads CASSQDPRTGYNTGELFF. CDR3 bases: TGTGCCAGCAGCCAAGATCCCCGGACCGGGTATAACACCGGGGAGCTGTTTTTT. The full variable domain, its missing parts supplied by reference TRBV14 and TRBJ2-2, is EAGVTQFPSHSVIEKGQTVTLRCDPISGHDNLYWYRRVMGKEIKFLLHFVKESKQDESGMPNNRFLAERTGGTYSTLKVQPAELEDSGVYFCASSQDPRTGYNTGELFFGEGSRLTVL.

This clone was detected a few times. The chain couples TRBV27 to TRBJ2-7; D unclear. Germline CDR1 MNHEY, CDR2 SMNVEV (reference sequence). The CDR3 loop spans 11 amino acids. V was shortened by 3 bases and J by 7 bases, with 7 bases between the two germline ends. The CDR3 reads CASSFRKEQYF. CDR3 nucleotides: TGTGCCAGCAGTTTTCGTAAGGAGCAGTACTTC.

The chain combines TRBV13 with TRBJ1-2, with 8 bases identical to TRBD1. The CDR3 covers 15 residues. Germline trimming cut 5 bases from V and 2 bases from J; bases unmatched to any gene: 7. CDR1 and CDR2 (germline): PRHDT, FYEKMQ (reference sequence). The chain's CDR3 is CASSPGTGPNYGYTF. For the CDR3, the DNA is TGTGCCAGCAGCCCCGGGACAGGACCAAACTATGGCTACACCTTC.

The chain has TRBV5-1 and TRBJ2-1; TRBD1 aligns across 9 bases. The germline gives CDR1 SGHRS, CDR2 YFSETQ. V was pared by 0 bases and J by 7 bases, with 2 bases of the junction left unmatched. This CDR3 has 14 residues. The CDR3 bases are TGCGCCAGCAGCTTGGGTGGGACAGGGAATGAGCAGTTCTTC. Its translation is CASSLGGTGNEQFF.

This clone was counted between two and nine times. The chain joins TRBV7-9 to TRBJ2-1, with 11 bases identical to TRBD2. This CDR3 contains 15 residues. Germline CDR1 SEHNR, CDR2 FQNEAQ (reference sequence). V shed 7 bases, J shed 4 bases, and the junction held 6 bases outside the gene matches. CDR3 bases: TGTGCCAGCACCACCGGGACTAGCGGTTACAATGAGCAGTTCTTC. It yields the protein CASTTGTSGYNEQFF. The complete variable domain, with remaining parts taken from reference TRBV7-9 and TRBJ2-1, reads DTGVSQNPRHKITKRGQNVTFRCDPISEHNRLYWYRQTLGQGPEFLTYFQNEAQLEKSRLLSDRFSAERPKGSFSTLEIQRTEQGDSAMYLCASTTGTSGYNEQFFGPGTRLTVL.